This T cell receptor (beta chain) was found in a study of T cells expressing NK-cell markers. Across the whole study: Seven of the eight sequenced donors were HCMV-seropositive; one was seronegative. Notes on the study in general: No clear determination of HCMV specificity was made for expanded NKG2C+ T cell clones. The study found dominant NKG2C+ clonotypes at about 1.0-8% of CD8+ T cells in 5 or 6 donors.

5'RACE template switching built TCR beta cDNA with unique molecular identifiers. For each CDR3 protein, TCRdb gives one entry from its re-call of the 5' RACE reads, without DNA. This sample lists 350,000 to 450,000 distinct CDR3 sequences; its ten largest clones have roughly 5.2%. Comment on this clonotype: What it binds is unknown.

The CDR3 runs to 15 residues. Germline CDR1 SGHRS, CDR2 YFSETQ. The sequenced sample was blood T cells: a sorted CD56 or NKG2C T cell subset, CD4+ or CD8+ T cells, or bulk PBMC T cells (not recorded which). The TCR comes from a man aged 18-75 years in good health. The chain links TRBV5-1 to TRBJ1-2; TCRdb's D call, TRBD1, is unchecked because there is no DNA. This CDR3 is CASSLQGHRDYGYTF.